The TCR beta chain under discussion was sequenced for a study of cytomegalovirus exposure and HLA in healthy donors. Germline V lookup: CDR1 SQVTM, CDR2 ANQGSEA. This CDR3 has 17 residues. J lost 0 bases, V lost 5 bases, and 9 bases had no gene match. Notes on the study in general: The study found most TCR sequences rare, yet found some public TCRs in many donors. Researchers catalogued about 150 TCR beta chains as cytomegalovirus-associated. According to a subsequent analysis, TCR clusters identified in the first cohort showed a tendency to co-occur across the 120 or so validation repertoires.

As regards this clone: Its cognate antigen is unknown.

Assay: immunoSEQ multiplex PCR; the TCRdb copy retains only in-frame clones and omits some. This table holds hundreds of thousands of clones, 75% to 90% found once. The chain combines TRBV29-1 with TRBJ2-1, with TRBD2 matching over 11 bases. The specimen was PBMCs. The TCR sequence derives from a young woman in good health and CMV-seronegative. CDR3 protein: CSVFGLAGGSSYNEQFF. The CDR3 DNA reads TGCAGCGTTTTCGGGCTAGCGGGAGGAAGCTCCTACAATGAGCAGTTCTTC.